These 21 T cell receptor beta chains originate from one sample sequenced in a study of blood T cell repertoires in COVID-19. Produced via immunoSEQ multiplex PCR; TCRdb's table is partial and in-frame only. Of some 98,000 clones in the sample, approximately 84% were seen once. Sequencing was performed on peripheral blood. The source is a man between 65 and 85 years old with acute or convalescent COVID-19.

The chain combines TRBV6-1 with TRBJ2-7; tentative D call: TRBD1 (5 bases). V shed 2 bases and J shed 6 bases, with 11 bases lying between them. The germline V gene has CDR1 MNHNS and CDR2 SASEGT. The CDR3 length is 13 residues. CDR3 amino acids: CASSEMDRGEQYF. In DNA, the CDR3 is TGTGCCAGCAGTGAAATGGATAGGGGCGAGCAGTACTTC.

The chain joins TRBV14 to TRBJ2-7; tentative D call: TRBD1 (6 bases). The V gene lost 1 base and the J gene lost 6 bases, with 13 bases spanning the gap. The germline V gene has CDR1 SGHDN and CDR2 FVKESK. The CDR3 has 14 amino acids. The CDR3 here is CASSQVRRGGEQYF. The CDR3 DNA follows: TGTGCCAGCAGCCAAGTTCGCAGGGGTGGCGAGCAGTACTTC.

The DNA for the CDR3 is TGTGCCAGCAGCTTCTACGGGGGCTCTGGAAACACCATATATTTT. It encodes CASSFYGGSGNTIYF. The chain links TRBV11-2 to TRBJ1-3; D is perhaps TRBD1 (5 bases). This CDR3 has 15 amino acids. V was trimmed by 3 bases and J by 0 bases, leaving 9 bases between them. Germline CDR1 is SGHAT and CDR2 is FQNNGV.

This clone has a single count. V and J are TRBV10-2 and TRBJ2-3; 14 positions match TRBD2. Germline-derived CDR1 and CDR2 are WSHSY and SAAADI. Trimming at V came to 6 bases and at J to 4 bases, leaving 6 bases not matched to a gene. This CDR3 is built from 16 residues. CDR3 region: CASSDRLAGGSDTQYF. CDR3 nucleotide sequence: TGCGCCAGCAGCGACCGACTAGCGGGGGGGTCAGATACGCAGTATTTT.

This chain uses TRBV7-6 with TRBJ1-1; TRBD1 matches 8 bases. CDR1 SGHVS and CDR2 FNYEAQ come from the germline V gene. With 3 bases clipped from V and 3 bases from J, the junction kept 9 bases outside the gene matches. The CDR3 is 16 amino acids. The DNA for the CDR3 is TGTGCCAGCAGCTTGTCCAGGGGGCCGGCGTACACTGAAGCTTTCTTT. This encodes CASSLSRGPAYTEAFF.

The chain joins TRBV11-2 to TRBJ1-1; D might be TRBD1 (5 bases). Germline-derived CDR1 and CDR2 are SGHAT and FQNNGV. The CDR3 covers 14 residues. V was shortened by 5 bases and J by 1 base, with 11 bases between the two germline ends. The CDR3 DNA reads as TGTGCCAGCAGCCCCGGACAATCGAACACTGAAGCTTTCTTT. Its protein is CASSPGQSNTEAFF.

The genes are TRBV10-1 and TRBJ2-7, with 7 bases aligning to TRBD1. From germline, CDR1 is WNHNN and CDR2 SYGVQD (reference sequence). V was pared by 6 bases and J by 2 bases, with 4 bases of the junction left unmatched. This CDR3 contains 13 residues. CDR3 sequence reads: CASSPTGTYEQYF. The CDR3 nucleotides read TGCGCCAGCAGCCCGACAGGGACCTACGAGCAGTACTTC.

V is TRBV5-4 and J is TRBJ2-1, with 8 positions matching TRBD2. CDR1 is SGHNT and CDR2 is YYREEE in the germline V gene (reference sequence). The ends lost 3 bases at V and 5 bases at J; junction bases unmatched: 7. The CDR3 covers 15 residues. CDR3 coding DNA: TGTGCCAGCAGCTCGCCCCGGGAGGGCCACAATGAGCAGTTCTTC. Translated: CASSSPREGHNEQFF.

This clone was counted many times. The genes are TRBV7-8 and TRBJ1-1, with TRBD1 matching over 9 bases. With 7 bases clipped from V and 2 bases from J, the junction kept 5 bases outside the gene matches. This CDR3 has 14 residues. Germline assignment: CDR1 SGHVS and CDR2 FQNEAQ. In DNA form, the CDR3 reads TGTGCCAGCAACCCGACAGGGGGAAACACTGAAGCTTTCTTT. It yields the protein CASNPTGGNTEAFF.

CDR3 sequence (DNA): TGCGCCAGCAGCCAAGTCGGTAGCTCCGAGCAGTACTTC. Its translation: CASSQVGSSEQYF. The chain recombines TRBV4-3 with TRBJ2-7; no definite D call. V was trimmed by 1 base and J by 6 bases, leaving 10 bases between them. CDR1 is LGHNA, CDR2 YSLEER, per germline. The CDR3 runs 13 residues.

The genes are TRBV5-4 and TRBJ2-3; 8 bases match TRBD2. This CDR3 region has 15 residues. Trimming cost V 5 bases and J 1 base; bases outside gene matches: 6. Germline V gene lookup returns CDR1 SGHNT and CDR2 YYREEE (reference sequence). CDR3 region: CASSAGGLGTDTQYF. CDR3 bases: TGTGCCAGCAGTGCGGGGGGCCTTGGCACAGATACGCAGTATTTT. Drawing the rest from reference TRBV5-4 and TRBJ2-3, the complete variable domain is ETGVTQSPTHLIKTRGQQVTLRCSSQSGHNTVSWYQQALGQGPQFIFQYYREEENGRGNFPPRFSGLQFPNYSSELNVNALELDDSALYLCASSAGGLGTDTQYFGPGTRLTVL.

The chain combines TRBV7-6 with TRBJ2-3; D may be TRBD2 (6 bases). Trimming pared 2 bases from V and 10 bases from J, leaving 10 bases between. This CDR3 has 12 amino acids. Germline-derived CDR1 and CDR2 are SGHVS and FNYEAQ. CDR3 bases: TGTGCCAGCAGCTTAAGGCGGGACCCGCAGTATTTT. It encodes CASSLRRDPQYF.

The rearrangement links TRBV6-5 to TRBJ2-1; TRBD1 agrees at 7 bases. The CDR3 is made up of 15 amino acids. The V segment lost 6 bases and the J segment 0 bases; nucleotides outside the gene matches: 5. Germline CDR1 and CDR2: MNHEY and SVGAGI. The CDR3 protein is CASRPTGSSYNEQFF. In DNA, the CDR3 is TGTGCCAGCAGACCGACAGGGAGCTCCTACAATGAGCAGTTCTTC.

The chain combines TRBV30 with TRBJ1-5, with 8 bases matching TRBD1. The CDR3 covers 14 residues. Germline V gene lookup returns CDR1 GTSNPN and CDR2 SVGIG (reference sequence). Trimming took 5 bases from V and 6 from J; bases not matched to a gene: 9. In nucleotides, the CDR3 is TGTGCCTGGGATTATGGACAGGGTATTCAGCCCCAGCATTTT. Residues: CAWDYGQGIQPQHF.

The V and J genes are TRBV5-1 and TRBJ2-3; D unresolved. V lost 3 bases, J lost 4 bases, and 15 bases lay in between. There are 15 residues in the CDR3. From germline, CDR1 is SGHRS and CDR2 YFSETQ. CDR3 in DNA: TGCGCCAGCAGCTCCACCGAGCTAAGTTCAGATACGCAGTATTTT. As protein: CASSSTELSSDTQYF.

The chain uses TRBV6-2 or TRBV6-3 and TRBJ2-1; 14 bases match TRBD2. The germline CDR1 and CDR2 sequences are MNHEY and SVGEGT. CDR3 length: 15 residues. V lost 0 bases to trimming and J lost 9 bases; unmatched junction nucleotides: 1. The CDR3 sequence is CASSYSGLAGAEQFF. The DNA for the CDR3 is TGTGCCAGCAGTTACTCGGGACTAGCGGGAGCTGAGCAGTTCTTC.

By frequency in the sample, this clone is medium-sized. The chain links TRBV5-6 to TRBJ1-4; 9 bases map to TRBD1. The germline V gene encodes CDR1 SGHDT and CDR2 YYEEEE. The V and J ends lost 0 bases and 4 bases, in that order; junction bases with no gene match: 7. CDR3 length: 17 amino acids. CDR3: CASSLDPGQGDNEKLFF. In DNA, the CDR3 is TGTGCCAGCAGCTTGGACCCGGGACAGGGTGATAATGAAAAACTGTTTTTT.

The gene calls are TRBV9 and TRBJ2-5, with 12 nucleotides matching TRBD2. The germline V gene encodes CDR1 SGDLS and CDR2 YYNGEE. Trimming at V came to 3 bases and at J to 4 bases, leaving 10 bases not matched to a gene. There are 17 residues in the CDR3. The CDR3 region has the DNA TGTGCCAGCAGCGAATCTAGCGGGGGGGCGAAATCAGAGACCCAGTACTTC. This codes for CASSESSGGAKSETQYF.

The rearrangement joins TRBV10-2 to TRBJ1-4; D unclear. Looked up from germline, CDR1 is WSHSY and CDR2 is SAAADI. This CDR3 has 14 residues. The germline V and J ends were trimmed by 2 bases and 5 bases, with 9 bases remaining between them. The CDR3 here is CASSEAGPNEKLFF. The CDR3 nucleotides read TGCGCCAGCAGTGAGGCTGGGCCAAATGAAAAACTGTTTTTT.

The CDR3 region is CASSPGTYDNSPLHF. CDR3 sequence (DNA): TGTGCCAGCAGCCCCGGGACTTACGATAATTCACCCCTCCACTTT. The genes are TRBV3-1 (or the pseudogene TRBV3-2) and TRBJ1-6; D is possibly TRBD1 (5 bases). V was cut by 4 bases and J by 5 bases, with 12 bases left in between. CDR3 length equals 15 residues. CDR1 and CDR2 from the germline V gene are LGHDT and YNNKEL (reference sequence).

The V gene is TRBV18, the J gene TRBJ1-3; tentative D call: TRBD1 (5 bases). Germline V gene sequence: CDR1 KGHSH, CDR2 LQKENI. The CDR3 is 15 amino acids. Trimming removed 3 bases from V and 1 base from J, with 10 bases in between. This CDR3 is CASSPGTASGNTIYF. The DNA for the CDR3 is TGTGCCAGCTCACCCGGGACTGCATCTGGAAACACCATATATTTT.